This entry describes one TCR beta chain. This clonotype showed up just a few times. No cognate antigen has been identified for it. The sample holds no much larger clone one base away, and base qualities are not on file. What this sample's time point label stands for: sample taken at primary tumor resection. For TCR sequencing, whole RNA was extracted from tumor and nontumor lung tissue, or from cryopreserved PBMC samples, and no cell sorting was done. Donors were 72 patients with early-stage, untreated non-small cell lung cancer from the lung TRACERx cohort. Patients were selected for TCR sequencing only if sufficient RNA was available from at least two tumor regions. This entry belongs to a study of spatial heterogeneity in lung cancer (dated by TCRdb to about 2019). As for the study more broadly: More beta-chain than alpha-chain transcripts were consistently detected, likely reflecting higher beta-chain transcript abundance. In the raw uncorrected reads, each unique combination of TCR and UMI appeared more than ten times on average. In non-small cell lung cancer, the study made a quantitative comparison of TCR alpha and beta repertoires among multiple tumor regions, matched nontumor lung and blood. Nonsynonymous mutation counts, determined by whole-exome sequencing of tumor tissue, were related to TCR repertoire features. At surgery, both alpha and beta chains were TCR-sequenced in 220 tumor regions, roughly 64 matched nontumor lung samples and just over 55 PBMC samples. Broad study findings and their caveats: Confirming at a functional level the hypothesis that regional TCRs recognize regional mutations was considered to require additional single-cell paired TCR alpha and beta sequencing. Ubiquitous expanded tumor TCRs were detected in blood more often at tumor resection than at routine follow-up.

The method behind the library was 5' RACE. These reads were obtained on a NextSeq 500. In the TCR library protocol, a unique molecular identifier was attached to each TCR cDNA molecule so that PCR and sequencing errors could be corrected. In the paper's pipeline: Decombinator tools were used for TCR identification, UMI-based error correction and CDR3 extraction. TCRs above a frequency of 2 per 1,000, corresponding to the top 1% of the tumor frequency distribution, were defined as expanded. Each repertoire was subsampled 100 times to 5,000 TCRs, after which Renyi diversity was computed with the R vegan package. To build CDR3 similarity networks, amino acid triplet string-kernel similarity was used, and CDR3s were connected when their pairwise similarity was above 0.82. Starting from the raw public reads, TCRdb applied fastp trimming at Q25, assembled clones with MiXCR and retained in-frame beta chains. One record per CDR3 amino acid sequence lists the most common genes and DNA. TCRdb, not the authors, supplied the V and J calls. The sample profile shows 90,000 to 95,000 distinct CDR3 sequences; roughly 12% of them were found once. The ten largest clones represent approximately 39% of the sample.

The CDR3 goes from the cysteine to the phenylalanine over 15 residues. Only the CDR3 portion is preserved as DNA: 45 bases, with reading frame beginning at the first base. CDR1 and CDR2 are read off the germline V gene as LGHNA and YSLEER. V is clipped by 1 base and J by 2 bases, and the sequence between their germline boundaries is 10 bases long. Recombination linked TRBV4-3 to TRBJ2-3; no D gene can be assigned with confidence. The material was PBMCs, obtained at surgery. The sequence came from a male donor with early-stage non-small cell lung cancer. The nucleotide sequence is given as TGCGCCAGCAGCCAAGGTTTTGGGGACACAGATACGCAGTATTTT. Translated, it reads CASSQGFGDTDTQYF.